This T cell receptor (beta chain) stems from a study of CD8+CD57+ T cells in acquired aplastic anemia. On the study more broadly: When averaged, DNA from sorted CD4+ and CD8+ cells came to 2.5 to 4 ug.

Regarding the study as a whole: Shared by patients and controls, twenty-nine CD8+ CDR3s were abundant in patients. Patients were compared with controls for CD8+ Simpson's diversity, and no significant difference emerged.

TCR beta VDJ and CDR3 were profiled, and genomic DNA was the template. A single record per CDR3 protein comes from TCRdb applying MiXCR to the reads. The sample has over 150,000 distinct CDR3 sequences, around 45% seen once; the top ten hold about 1.1%. This clonotype occurred once. The antigen is undetermined. Germline CDR1 reads KGHDR; CDR2 reads SFDVKD. V lost 12 bases and J lost 2, with 15 bases in between. The CDR3 is made up of 13 amino acids. This TCR derives from a human donor in good health. J is TRBJ1-2 and V is TRBV24-1; possibly TRBD1 for D (5 bases). Sequencing was done on a sample of sorted CD4+, CD8+, or CD8+CD57+ T cells (not recorded which) from PBMCs. The CDR3 here is CAPQNGANYGYTF. CDR3 sequence (DNA): TGTGCCCCACAGAACGGGGCCAACTATGGCTACACCTTC.